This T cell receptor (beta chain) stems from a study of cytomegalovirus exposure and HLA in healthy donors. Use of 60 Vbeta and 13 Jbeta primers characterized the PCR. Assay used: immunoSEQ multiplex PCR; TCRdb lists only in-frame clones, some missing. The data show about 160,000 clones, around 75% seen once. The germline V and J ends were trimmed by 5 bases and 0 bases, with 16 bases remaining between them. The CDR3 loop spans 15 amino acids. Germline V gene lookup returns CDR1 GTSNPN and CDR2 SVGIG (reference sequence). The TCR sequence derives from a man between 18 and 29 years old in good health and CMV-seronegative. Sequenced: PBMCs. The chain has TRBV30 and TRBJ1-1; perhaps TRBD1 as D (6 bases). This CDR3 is CAWGGAAHMNTEAFF. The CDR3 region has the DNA TGTGCCTGGGGGGGGGCAGCCCACATGAACACTGAAGCTTTCTTT.